This T cell receptor beta chain was sequenced in a study of cytomegalovirus exposure and HLA in healthy donors. The study, taken as a whole, reports: Across donors, most TCRs were seen rarely, yet some public ones were widespread. Among TCR beta chains, those listed as cytomegalovirus-associated numbered about 150. Three CMV-associated chains proved CMV antigen-specific in vitro.

Libraries were prepared by immunoSEQ multiplex PCR; TCRdb keeps only in-frame clonotypes and omits some of them. The sample shows some 98,000 clones, roughly 87% of them seen only once. Separation from the roughly 600-subject first cohort characterized the 120-subject validation cohort, to which the donors belonged. About this clone itself: The antigen remains unidentified.

The CDR3 runs to 15 residues. V was trimmed by 6 bases and J by 10 bases, leaving 19 bases between them. Germline assignment: CDR1 MNHNS and CDR2 SASEGT. The sequencing sample was made of PBMCs. The TCR comes from a man aged 18 to 29 in good health and CMV-seropositive. The rearrangement links TRBV6-1 to TRBJ1-6; perhaps TRBD1 as D (5 bases). As DNA, the CDR3 is TGTGCCAGCAGCGAAAGGGCCATAAGGGGATCACCCCTCCACTTT. Protein: CASSERAIRGSPLHF.